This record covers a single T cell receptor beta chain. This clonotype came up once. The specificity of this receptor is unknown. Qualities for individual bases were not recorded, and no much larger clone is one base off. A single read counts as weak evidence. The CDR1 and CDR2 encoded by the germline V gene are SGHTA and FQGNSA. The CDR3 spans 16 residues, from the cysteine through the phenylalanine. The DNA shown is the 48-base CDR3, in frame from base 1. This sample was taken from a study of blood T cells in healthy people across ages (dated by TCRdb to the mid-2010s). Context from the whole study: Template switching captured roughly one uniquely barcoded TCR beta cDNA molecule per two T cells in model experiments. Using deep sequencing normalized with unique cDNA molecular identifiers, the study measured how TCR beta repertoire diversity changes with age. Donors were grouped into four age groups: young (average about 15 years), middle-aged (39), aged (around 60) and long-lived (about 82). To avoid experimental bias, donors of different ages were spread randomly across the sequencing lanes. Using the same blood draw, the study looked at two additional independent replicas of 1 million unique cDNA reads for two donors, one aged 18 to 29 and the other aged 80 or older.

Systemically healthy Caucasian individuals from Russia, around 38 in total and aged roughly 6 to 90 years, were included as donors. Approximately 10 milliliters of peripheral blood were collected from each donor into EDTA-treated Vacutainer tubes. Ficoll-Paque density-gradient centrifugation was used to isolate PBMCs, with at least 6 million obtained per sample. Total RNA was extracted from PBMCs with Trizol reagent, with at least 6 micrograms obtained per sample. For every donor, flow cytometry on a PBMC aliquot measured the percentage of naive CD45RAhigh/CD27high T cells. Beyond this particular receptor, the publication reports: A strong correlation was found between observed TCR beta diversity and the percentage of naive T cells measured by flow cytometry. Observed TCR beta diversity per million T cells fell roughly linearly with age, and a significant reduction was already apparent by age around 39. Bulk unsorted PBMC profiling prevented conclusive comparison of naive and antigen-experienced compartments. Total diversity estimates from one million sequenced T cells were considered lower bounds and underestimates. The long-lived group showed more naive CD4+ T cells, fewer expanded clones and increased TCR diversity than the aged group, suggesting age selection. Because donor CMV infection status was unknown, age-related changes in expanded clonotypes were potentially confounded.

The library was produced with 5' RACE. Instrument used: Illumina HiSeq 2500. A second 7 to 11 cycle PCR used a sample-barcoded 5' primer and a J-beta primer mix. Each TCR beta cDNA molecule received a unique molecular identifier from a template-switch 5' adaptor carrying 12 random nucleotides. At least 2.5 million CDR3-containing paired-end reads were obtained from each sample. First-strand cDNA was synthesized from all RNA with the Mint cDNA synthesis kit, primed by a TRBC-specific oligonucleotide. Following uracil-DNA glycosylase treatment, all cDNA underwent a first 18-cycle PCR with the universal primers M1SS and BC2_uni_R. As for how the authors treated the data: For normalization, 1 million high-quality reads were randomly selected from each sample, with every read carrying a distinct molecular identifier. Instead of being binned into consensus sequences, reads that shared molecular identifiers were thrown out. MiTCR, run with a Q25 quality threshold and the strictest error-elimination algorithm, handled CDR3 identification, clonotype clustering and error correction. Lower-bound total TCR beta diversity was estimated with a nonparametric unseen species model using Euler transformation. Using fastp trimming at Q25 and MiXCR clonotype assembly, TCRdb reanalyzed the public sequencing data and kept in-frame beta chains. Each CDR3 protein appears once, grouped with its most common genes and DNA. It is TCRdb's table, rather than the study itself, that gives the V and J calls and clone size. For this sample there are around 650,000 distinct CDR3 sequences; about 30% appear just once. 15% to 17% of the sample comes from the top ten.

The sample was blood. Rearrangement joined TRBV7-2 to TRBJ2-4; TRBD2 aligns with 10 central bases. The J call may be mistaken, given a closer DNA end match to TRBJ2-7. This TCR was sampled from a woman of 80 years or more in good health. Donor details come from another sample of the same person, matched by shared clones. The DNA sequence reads TGTGCCAGCAGCTTAGTTGGGACTAGCGACTCCTACGAGCAGTACTTC. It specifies CASSLVGTSDSYEQYF.